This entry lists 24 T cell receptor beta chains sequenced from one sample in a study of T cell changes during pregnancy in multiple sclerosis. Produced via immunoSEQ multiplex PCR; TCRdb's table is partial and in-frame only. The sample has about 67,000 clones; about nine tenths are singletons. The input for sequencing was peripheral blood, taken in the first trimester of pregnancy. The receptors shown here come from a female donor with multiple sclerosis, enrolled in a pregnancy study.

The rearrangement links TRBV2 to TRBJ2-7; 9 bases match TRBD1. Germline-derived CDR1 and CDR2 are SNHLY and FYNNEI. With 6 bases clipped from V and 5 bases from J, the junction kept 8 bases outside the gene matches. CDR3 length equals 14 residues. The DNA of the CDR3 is TGTGCCAGCAGGCCGGGACAGGGAAGGAACGAGCAGTACTTC. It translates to CASRPGQGRNEQYF.

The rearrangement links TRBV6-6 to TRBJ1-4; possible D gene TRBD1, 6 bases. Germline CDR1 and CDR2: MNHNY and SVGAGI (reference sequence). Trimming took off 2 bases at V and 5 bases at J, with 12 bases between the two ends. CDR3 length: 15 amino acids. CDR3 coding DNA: TGTGCCAGCAGTTACCTTGGGCAGGGGAATGAAAAACTGTTTTTT. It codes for CASSYLGQGNEKLFF.

The CDR3 region has the DNA TGTGCCAGCAGCGCACAAGCTAACTATGGCTACACCTTC. Its translation is CASSAQANYGYTF. This sequence joins TRBV9 and TRBJ1-2, with D unclear. Germline assignment: CDR1 SGDLS and CDR2 YYNGEE. There are 13 residues in the CDR3. Trimming shortened V by 3 bases and J by 0 bases, and 6 bases separated the two germline ends.

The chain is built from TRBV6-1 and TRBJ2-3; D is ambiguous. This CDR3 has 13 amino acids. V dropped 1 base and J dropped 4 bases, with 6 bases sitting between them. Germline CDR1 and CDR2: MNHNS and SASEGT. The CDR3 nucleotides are TGTGCCAGCAGTGAAGGGCTGCCAGATACGCAGTATTTT. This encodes CASSEGLPDTQYF.

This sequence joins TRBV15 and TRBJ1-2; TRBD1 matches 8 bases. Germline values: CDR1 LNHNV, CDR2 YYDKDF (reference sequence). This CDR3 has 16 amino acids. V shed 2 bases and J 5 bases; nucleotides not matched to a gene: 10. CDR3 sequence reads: CATSRPRTGSSYGYTF. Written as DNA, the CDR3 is TGTGCCACCAGCAGACCTCGGACAGGGTCATCATATGGCTACACCTTC.

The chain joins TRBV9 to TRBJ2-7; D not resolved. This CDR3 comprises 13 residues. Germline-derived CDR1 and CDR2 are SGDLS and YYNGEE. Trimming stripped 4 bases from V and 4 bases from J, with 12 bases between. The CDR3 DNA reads TGTGCCAGCAGCCCCCCGGAGACTTACGAGCAGTACTTC. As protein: CASSPPETYEQYF. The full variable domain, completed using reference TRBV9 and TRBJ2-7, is DSGVTQTPKHLITATGQRVTLRCSPRSGDLSVYWYQQSLDQGLQFLIQYYNGEERAKGNILERFSAQQFPDLHSELNLSSLELGDSALYFCASSPPETYEQYFGPGTRLTVT.

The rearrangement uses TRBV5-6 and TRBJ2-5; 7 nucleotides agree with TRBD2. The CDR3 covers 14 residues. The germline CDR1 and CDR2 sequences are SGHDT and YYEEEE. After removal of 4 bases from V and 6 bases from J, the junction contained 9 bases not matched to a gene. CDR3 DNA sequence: TGTGCCAGCAGCCCTCCTTCCAGCGGGAAGACCCAGTACTTC. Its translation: CASSPPSSGKTQYF.

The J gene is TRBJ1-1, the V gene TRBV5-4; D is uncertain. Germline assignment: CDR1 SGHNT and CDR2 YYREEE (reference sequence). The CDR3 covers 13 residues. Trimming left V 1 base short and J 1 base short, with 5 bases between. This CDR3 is CASSLNRNTEAFF. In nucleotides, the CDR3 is TGTGCCAGCAGCTTGAACAGGAACACTGAAGCTTTCTTT. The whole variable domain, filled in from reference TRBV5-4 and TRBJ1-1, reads ETGVTQSPTHLIKTRGQQVTLRCSSQSGHNTVSWYQQALGQGPQFIFQYYREEENGRGNFPPRFSGLQFPNYSSELNVNALELDDSALYLCASSLNRNTEAFFGQGTRLTVV.

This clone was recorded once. The CDR3 DNA follows: TGTGCCATCAGGCCCGGGACAGGGGACTATGGCTACACCTTC. This translates into CAIRPGTGDYGYTF. J is TRBJ1-2 and V is TRBV10-3; 10 bases are shared with TRBD1. The CDR3 totals 14 residues. In germline, CDR1 is ENHRY, CDR2 SYGVKD. Losses at the gene ends were 6 bases for V and 3 bases for J; bases not matched to a gene: 4.

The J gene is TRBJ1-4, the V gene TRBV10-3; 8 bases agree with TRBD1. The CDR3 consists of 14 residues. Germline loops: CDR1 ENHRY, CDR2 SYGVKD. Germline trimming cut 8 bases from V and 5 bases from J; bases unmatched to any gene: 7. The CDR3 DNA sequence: TGTGCCATCCGACCGGGACAGGCCAATGAAAAACTGTTTTTT. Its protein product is CAIRPGQANEKLFF.

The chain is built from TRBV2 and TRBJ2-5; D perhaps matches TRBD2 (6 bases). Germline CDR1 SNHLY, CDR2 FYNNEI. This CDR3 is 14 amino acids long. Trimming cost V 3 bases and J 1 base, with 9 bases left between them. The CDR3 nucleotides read TGTGCCAGCAGTGACGGGGGAATCCAAGAGACCCAGTACTTC. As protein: CASSDGGIQETQYF.

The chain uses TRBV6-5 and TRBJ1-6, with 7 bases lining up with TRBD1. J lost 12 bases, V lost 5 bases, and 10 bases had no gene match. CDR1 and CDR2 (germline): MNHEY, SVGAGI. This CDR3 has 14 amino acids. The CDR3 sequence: CASSLNAGGGPLHF. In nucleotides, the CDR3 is TGTGCCAGCAGTCTCAACGCAGGGGGTGGACCCCTCCACTTT.

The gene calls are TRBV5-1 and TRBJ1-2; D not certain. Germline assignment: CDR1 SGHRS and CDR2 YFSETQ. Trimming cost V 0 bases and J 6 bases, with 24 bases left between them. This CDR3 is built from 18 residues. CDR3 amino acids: CASSLGLMSNNFGDGYTF. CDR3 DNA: TGCGCCAGCAGCTTGGGGCTGATGAGCAATAATTTCGGGGATGGCTACACCTTC.

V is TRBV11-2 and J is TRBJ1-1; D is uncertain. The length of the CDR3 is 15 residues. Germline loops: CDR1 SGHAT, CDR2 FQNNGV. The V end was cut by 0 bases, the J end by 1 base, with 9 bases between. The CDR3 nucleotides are TGTGCCAGCAGCTTAGACCCCAGGCCGAACACTGAAGCTTTCTTT. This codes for CASSLDPRPNTEAFF.

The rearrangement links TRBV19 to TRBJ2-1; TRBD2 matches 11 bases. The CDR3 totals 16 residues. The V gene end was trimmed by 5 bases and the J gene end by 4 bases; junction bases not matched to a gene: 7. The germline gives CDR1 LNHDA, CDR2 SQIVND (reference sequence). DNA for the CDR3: TGTGCCAGTAGTTCCCCCGGGACTAGCGGATACAATGAGCAGTTCTTC. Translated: CASSSPGTSGYNEQFF.

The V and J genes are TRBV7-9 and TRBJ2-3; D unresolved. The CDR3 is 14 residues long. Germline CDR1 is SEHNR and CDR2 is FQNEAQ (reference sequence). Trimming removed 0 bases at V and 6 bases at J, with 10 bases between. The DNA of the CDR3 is TGTGCCAGCAGCTTAGCGCGGCCTGCCGATACGCAGTATTTT. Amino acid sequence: CASSLARPADTQYF.

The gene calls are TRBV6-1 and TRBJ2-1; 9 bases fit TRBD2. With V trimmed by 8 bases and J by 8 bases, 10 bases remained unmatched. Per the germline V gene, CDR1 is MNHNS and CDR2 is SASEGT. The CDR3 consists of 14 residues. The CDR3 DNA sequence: TGTGCCAGCCGATACCTAGCGGGATTCGATGAGCAGTTCTTC. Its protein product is CASRYLAGFDEQFF.

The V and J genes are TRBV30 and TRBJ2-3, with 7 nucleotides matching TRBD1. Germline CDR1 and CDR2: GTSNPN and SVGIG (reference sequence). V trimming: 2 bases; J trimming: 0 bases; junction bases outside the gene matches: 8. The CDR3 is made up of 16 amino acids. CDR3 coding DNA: TGTGCCTGGAGTAGGCGGGCAGGGGGTAGCACAGATACGCAGTATTTT. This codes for CAWSRRAGGSTDTQYF.

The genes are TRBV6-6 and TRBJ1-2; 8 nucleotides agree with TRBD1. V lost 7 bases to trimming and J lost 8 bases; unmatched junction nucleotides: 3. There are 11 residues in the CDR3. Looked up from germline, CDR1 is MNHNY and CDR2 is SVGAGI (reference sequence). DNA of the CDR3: TGTGCCAGCATGACAGGGGTGGGCTACACCTTC. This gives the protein CASMTGVGYTF.

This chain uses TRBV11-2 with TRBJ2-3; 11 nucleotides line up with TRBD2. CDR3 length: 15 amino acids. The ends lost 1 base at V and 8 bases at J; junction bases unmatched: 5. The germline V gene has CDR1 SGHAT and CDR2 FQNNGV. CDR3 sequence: CASSLGSGGASTQYF. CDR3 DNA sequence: TGTGCCAGCAGCTTAGGTAGCGGGGGGGCCAGTACGCAGTATTTT.

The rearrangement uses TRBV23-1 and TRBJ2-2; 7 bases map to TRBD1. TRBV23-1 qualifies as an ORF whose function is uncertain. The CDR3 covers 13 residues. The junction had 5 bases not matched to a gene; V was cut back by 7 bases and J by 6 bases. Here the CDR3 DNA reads TGCGCCAGCACCAACCAGGGGGCCGGGGAGCTGTTTTTT. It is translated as CASTNQGAGELFF.

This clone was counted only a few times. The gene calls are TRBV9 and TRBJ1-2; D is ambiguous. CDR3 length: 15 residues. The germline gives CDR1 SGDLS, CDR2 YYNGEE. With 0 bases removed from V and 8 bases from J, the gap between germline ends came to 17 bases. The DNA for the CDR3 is TGTGCCAGCAGCGTAGATCCCAACGGCGGGTGGGGCTACACCTTC. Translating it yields CASSVDPNGGWGYTF.

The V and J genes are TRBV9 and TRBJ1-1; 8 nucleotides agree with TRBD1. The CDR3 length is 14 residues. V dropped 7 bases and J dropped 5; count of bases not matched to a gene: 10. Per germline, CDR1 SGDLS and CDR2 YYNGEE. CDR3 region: CASGPRTGHTEAFF. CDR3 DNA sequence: TGTGCCAGCGGCCCGAGGACAGGGCATACTGAAGCTTTCTTT.

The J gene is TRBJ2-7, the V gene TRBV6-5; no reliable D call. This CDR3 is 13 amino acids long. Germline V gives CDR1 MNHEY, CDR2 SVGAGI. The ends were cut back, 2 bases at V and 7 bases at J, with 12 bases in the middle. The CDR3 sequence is CASSYARVGEQYF. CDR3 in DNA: TGTGCCAGCAGTTACGCCCGGGTTGGTGAGCAGTACTTC.